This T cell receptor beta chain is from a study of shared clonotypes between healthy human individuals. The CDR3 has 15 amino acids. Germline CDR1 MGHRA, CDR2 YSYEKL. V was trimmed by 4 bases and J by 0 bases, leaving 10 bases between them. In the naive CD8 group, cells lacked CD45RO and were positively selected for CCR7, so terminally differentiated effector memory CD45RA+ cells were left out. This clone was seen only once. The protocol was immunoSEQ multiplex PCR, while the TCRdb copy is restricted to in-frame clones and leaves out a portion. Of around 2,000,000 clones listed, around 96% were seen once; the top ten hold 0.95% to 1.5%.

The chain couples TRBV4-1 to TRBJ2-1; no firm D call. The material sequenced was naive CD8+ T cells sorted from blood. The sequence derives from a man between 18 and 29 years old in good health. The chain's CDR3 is CASSPGKGSYNEQFF. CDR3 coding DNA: TGCGCCAGCAGCCCAGGAAAGGGCTCCTACAATGAGCAGTTCTTC.